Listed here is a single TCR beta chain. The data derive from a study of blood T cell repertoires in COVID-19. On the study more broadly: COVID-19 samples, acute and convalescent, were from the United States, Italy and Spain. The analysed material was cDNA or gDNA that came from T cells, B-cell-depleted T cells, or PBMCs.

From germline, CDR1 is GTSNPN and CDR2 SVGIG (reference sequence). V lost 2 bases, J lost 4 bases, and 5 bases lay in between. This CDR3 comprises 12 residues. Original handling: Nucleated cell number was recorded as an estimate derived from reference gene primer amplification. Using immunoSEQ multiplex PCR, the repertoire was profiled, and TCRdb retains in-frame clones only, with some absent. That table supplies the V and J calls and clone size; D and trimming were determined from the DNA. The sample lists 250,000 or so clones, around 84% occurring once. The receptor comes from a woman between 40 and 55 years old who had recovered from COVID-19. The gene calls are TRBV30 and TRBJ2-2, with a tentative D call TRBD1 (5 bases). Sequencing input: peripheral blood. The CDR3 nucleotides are TGTGCCTGGAGTCAGGGCACCGGGGAGCTGTTTTTT. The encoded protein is CAWSQGTGELFF.